This section outlines one TCR beta chain sequence together with its context. Its specificity is unknown. Profiled with immunoSEQ multiplex PCR; TCRdb holds only in-frame clones, not every one. The profile shows roughly 100,000 clones, around 90% of them singletons. Trimming took off 2 bases at V and 4 bases at J, with 10 bases between the two ends. The CDR3 runs to 14 residues. The germline V gene encodes CDR1 MGHRA and CDR2 YSYEKL. This sample was taken from a study of OX40 agonist ivuxolimab in advanced cancers. Study-wide background: The group had a mean age of 60 years, ranged from about 23 to 85, and was 80% to 85% male.

Overall study results and limits: Low normalized T-cell clonal expansion was additionally recorded for some nonresponders. Among the least clonally expanded were partial responders at 0.1-3.0 mg/kg. The work left the antigen specificity of expanded peripheral T cells undetermined.

This clonotype was sampled from an adult with an advanced solid tumor such as melanoma, head and neck, liver or kidney cancer. The rearrangement links TRBV4-1 to TRBJ2-3; D is uncertain. This material consisted of CD4+ or CD8+ T cells sorted from blood, taken in a trial of the OX40 agonist ivuxolimab. CDR3 sequence: CASSQSWMADTQYF. In nucleotides, the CDR3 is TGCGCCAGCAGCCAATCCTGGATGGCAGATACGCAGTATTTT.